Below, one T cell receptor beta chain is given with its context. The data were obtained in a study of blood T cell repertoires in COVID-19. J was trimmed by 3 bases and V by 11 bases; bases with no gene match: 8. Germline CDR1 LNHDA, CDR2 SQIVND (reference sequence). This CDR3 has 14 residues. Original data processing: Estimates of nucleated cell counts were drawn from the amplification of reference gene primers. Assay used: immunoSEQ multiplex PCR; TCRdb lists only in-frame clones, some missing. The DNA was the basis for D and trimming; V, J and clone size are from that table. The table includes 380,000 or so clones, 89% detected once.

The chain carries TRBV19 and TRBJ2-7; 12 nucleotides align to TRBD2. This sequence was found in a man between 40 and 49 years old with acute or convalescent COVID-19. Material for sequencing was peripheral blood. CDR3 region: CAPGTSGPRYEQYF. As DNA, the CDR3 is TGTGCCCCCGGGACTAGCGGGCCCCGCTACGAGCAGTACTTC.